A selection of T cell receptor beta chains follows, all from one sample in a study of T cell responses to AZD1222 COVID-19 vaccine. Clones were read by immunoSEQ multiplex PCR, and TCRdb kept only the in-frame ones, dropping some. The sample shows about 89,000 clones, about nine tenths of them seen only once. This sample comprised peripheral blood, obtained 28 days after the second AZD1222 dose. These receptors all stem from an adult who received the AZD1222 COVID-19 vaccine. Each CDR3 is given with its conserved first and last residue. The order of the fields is CDR3 protein, CDR3 DNA, D gene, J gene, V gene. The D gene is left open where the match is weak.

CASSRTTRSYNEQFF	TGTGCCAGCAGCCGGACTACTCGCTCCTACAATGAGCAGTTCTTC	NA	TRBJ2-1	TRBV9
CASSPTGGADGYTF	TGTGCCAGCAGCCCGACAGGGGGCGCGGATGGCTACACCTTC	TRBD1	TRBJ1-2	TRBV4-2
CASSLLAGTGELFF	TGTGCCAGCAGCTTACTTGCGGGCACCGGGGAGCTGTTTTTT	NA	TRBJ2-2	TRBV7-2
CASSERDRDYTF	TGTGCCAGCAGTGAACGGGATCGGGACTACACCTTC	NA	TRBJ1-2	TRBV6-1
CASSHPGQTSGNTIYF	TGCGCCAGCAGCCACCCTGGACAGACTTCTGGAAACACCATATATTTT	NA	TRBJ1-3	TRBV4-1
CASSNRDTTNEKLFF	TGTGCCAGTAGTAACAGGGACACAACTAATGAAAAACTGTTTTTT	NA	TRBJ1-4	TRBV19
CASSPGGVGAFF	TGTGCCAGCAGTCCCGGGGGGGTTGGAGCTTTCTTT	NA	TRBJ1-1	TRBV6-2/TRBV6-3
CASSLGPLGAEETQYF	TGTGCCAGCAGCTTAGGGCCCTTGGGGGCCGAAGAGACCCAGTACTTC	NA	TRBJ2-5	TRBV7-9
CASRPTELSSYEQYF	TGTGCCAGCAGGCCGACTGAGTTAAGCTCCTACGAGCAGTACTTC	NA	TRBJ2-7	TRBV7-2
CASSRQPLSNSPLHF	TGCGCCAGCAGCAGGCAGCCTCTTTCTAATTCACCCCTCCACTTT	NA	TRBJ1-6	TRBV4-1
CASSRTGNYGYTF	TGCGCCAGCAGCAGGACGGGTAACTATGGCTACACCTTC	NA	TRBJ1-2	TRBV5-1
CASSLDRRANYGYTF	TGTGCCAGCAGCTTAGATCGTCGGGCCAACTATGGCTACACCTTC	NA	TRBJ1-2	TRBV11-2
CASSQVEGENTEAFF	TGCGCCAGCAGCCAAGTAGAGGGTGAGAACACTGAAGCTTTCTTT	NA	TRBJ1-1	TRBV4-1
CAISGDGDYGYTF	TGTGCCATCAGTGGGGATGGGGACTATGGCTACACCTTC	NA	TRBJ1-2	TRBV10-3
CASSLTWTGGDEQYF	TGTGCCAGCAGCTTAACCTGGACCGGGGGTGACGAGCAGTACTTC	NA	TRBJ2-7	TRBV11-2
CASSQGDTEAFF	TGTGCCAGCAGTCAGGGGGACACTGAAGCTTTCTTT	TRBD1	TRBJ1-1	TRBV28
CASSLTGGAGYGYTF	TGTGCCAGCAGCTTAACCGGCGGGGCAGGCTATGGCTACACCTTC	NA	TRBJ1-2	TRBV7-3